Listed below are T cell receptor beta chains from one sample, sequenced in a study of T cell changes during pregnancy in multiple sclerosis. Only in-frame clones appear in the TCRdb table, and some are missing; sequencing was by immunoSEQ multiplex PCR. The sample includes some 39,000 clones, 80% to 95% of them seen just once. The sample taken for sequencing was PBMCs (not recorded whether the cells were cultured). These receptors all come from a female donor with multiple sclerosis, enrolled in a pregnancy study. Each CDR3 is given with its conserved first and last residue. A D gene is named only where the DNA matches it firmly. Clone size is given for some rows only: seen once, a few or many times, or a class if the clone is expanded.

clone size	J gene	V gene	D gene	CDR3 protein	CDR3 DNA
once	TRBJ2-1	TRBV10-3	NA	CAISIEPASSYNEQFF	TGTGCCATCAGTATTGAACCAGCCTCCTCCTACAATGAGCAGTTCTTC
NA	TRBJ2-2	TRBV28	NA	CASNGGGRFAGELFF	TGTGCCAGCAATGGTGGAGGGCGATTTGCCGGGGAGCTGTTTTTT
NA	TRBJ1-1	TRBV7-3	TRBD1	CASSLSPGGGTEAFF	TGTGCCAGCAGCTTAAGTCCAGGGGGCGGGACTGAAGCTTTCTTT
NA	TRBJ1-5	TRBV28	TRBD1	CASSLGGVGGGQPQHF	TGTGCCAGCAGTTTAGGGGGGGTAGGGGGCGGTCAGCCCCAGCATTTT
NA	TRBJ1-1	TRBV19	NA	CASNAQMGTEAFF	TGTGCCAGTAATGCACAGATGGGCACTGAAGCTTTCTTT
NA	TRBJ2-7	TRBV10-2	NA	CASRGPAVDEQYF	TGCGCCAGCCGGGGACCCGCAGTGGACGAGCAGTACTTC
NA	TRBJ2-5	TRBV10-1	TRBD2	CASSESYLAGGETQYF	TGTGCCAGCAGTGAGTCGTATCTAGCGGGAGGGGAGACCCAGTACTTC
NA	TRBJ2-3	TRBV29-1	TRBD1	CSVTEGQGRADTQYF	TGCAGCGTTACAGAGGGACAGGGGCGGGCAGATACGCAGTATTTT
NA	TRBJ1-2	TRBV28	NA	CASRKGGGYTF	TGTGCCAGCAGAAAGGGGGGCGGCTACACCTTC
NA	TRBJ1-1	TRBV4-1	NA	CASSRPGSEAFF	TGCGCCAGCAGCCGGCCGGGCAGTGAAGCTTTCTTT
NA	TRBJ1-1	TRBV19	NA	CASSPSGTEAFF	TGTGCCAGTAGTCCCAGTGGGACTGAAGCTTTCTTT
NA	TRBJ2-3	TRBV18	TRBD2	CASSGLGLAGTDTQYF	TGTGCCAGCTCTGGGCTTGGACTAGCGGGCACAGATACGCAGTATTTT
NA	TRBJ1-3	TRBV27	NA	CASSLGRASGNTIYF	TGTGCCAGCAGTTTGGGCAGGGCCTCTGGAAACACCATATATTTT
NA	TRBJ1-2	TRBV30	NA	CAWSGTGHYGYTF	TGTGCCTGGAGTGGTACAGGCCACTATGGCTACACCTTC
NA	TRBJ2-7	TRBV27	TRBD1	CASSSRQGSSYEQYF	TGTGCCAGCAGTTCCAGACAGGGAAGCTCCTACGAGCAGTACTTC
NA	TRBJ1-2	TRBV6-6	NA	CASSYSGGQGYGYTF	TGTGCCAGCAGTTACTCTGGGGGGCAAGGCTATGGCTACACCTTC
NA	TRBJ2-7	TRBV14	NA	CASSQDRRGYEQYF	TGTGCCAGCAGCCAAGATCGGAGGGGGTACGAGCAGTACTTC
NA	TRBJ2-3	TRBV11-2	TRBD2	CASSLGVGGRDTQYF	TGTGCCAGCAGCTTAGGAGTGGGCGGGAGGGATACGCAGTATTTT
NA	TRBJ2-7	TRBV25-1	NA	CASMGSPGPLTSSYEQYF	TGTGCCAGCATGGGAAGTCCGGGACCATTAACGAGCTCCTACGAGCAGTACTTC
NA	TRBJ2-1	TRBV4-1	TRBD2	CASSWGPGLGVGEQFF	TGCGCCAGCAGCTGGGGACCGGGACTAGGTGTAGGGGAGCAGTTCTTC
medium-sized	TRBJ1-1	TRBV6-4	NA	CASSDGDSPTEAFF	TGTGCCAGCAGTGACGGGGACTCGCCTACTGAAGCTTTCTTT
NA	TRBJ2-7	TRBV5-1	TRBD2	CASSLAGGALSYEQYF	TGCGCCAGCAGCTTGGCCGGGGGGGCTCTCTCCTACGAGCAGTACTTC
NA	TRBJ1-1	TRBV5-1	NA	CASSGTFGAGNTEAFF	TGCGCCAGCAGCGGCACCTTTGGGGCGGGGAACACTGAAGCTTTCTTT
NA	TRBJ2-1	TRBV28	TRBD1	CASSLPTGAFYNEQFF	TGTGCCAGCAGTTTACCCACAGGGGCCTTCTACAATGAGCAGTTCTTC
once	TRBJ1-2	TRBV7-9	NA	CASTPGGGGYTF	TGTGCCAGCACCCCCGGGGGTGGAGGCTACACCTTC
once	TRBJ2-5	TRBV4-3	TRBD2	CASSQSPFGTSAQETQYF	TGCGCCAGCAGCCAATCCCCCTTTGGGACTAGCGCTCAAGAGACCCAGTACTTC
NA	TRBJ2-1	TRBV27	TRBD2	CASSFTLLAGEPNEQFF	TGTGCCAGCAGTTTCACTTTACTAGCGGGAGAGCCCAATGAGCAGTTCTTC
NA	TRBJ2-7	TRBV4-1	TRBD2	CASSQASSGTYEQYF	TGCGCCAGCAGCCAAGCCTCTAGCGGCACCTACGAGCAGTACTTC
NA	TRBJ1-1	TRBV4-1	NA	CASSHPSRENTEAFF	TGCGCCAGCAGCCATCCAAGTCGGGAGAACACTGAAGCTTTCTTT